The 18 T cell receptor beta chains given below trace back to one sample, sequenced in a study of shared clonotypes between healthy human individuals. Some clones are missing from TCRdb's copy, which holds only in-frame ones; the method was immunoSEQ multiplex PCR. The sample holds about a million clones, roughly 77% seen once. Sequencing was performed on memory CD4+ T cells from PBMCs. Specified subset: CD45RA-negative fraction. These receptors were taken from a man between 18 and 35 years old in good health. Some clones in this sample may be carry-over from other donors' samples.

V gene TRBV4-2 combines with J gene TRBJ2-4; D not resolved. V lost 0 bases to trimming and J lost 8 bases, with 20 bases between them. CDR1 and CDR2 (germline): LGHNA, YNFKEQ. The CDR3 extends over 17 amino acids. CDR3: CASSQDNFGQLEDIQYF. In nucleotides, the CDR3 is TGTGCCAGCAGCCAAGATAATTTCGGTCAGTTAGAGGACATTCAGTACTTC.

The gene calls are TRBV7-2 and TRBJ2-5; 7 bases map to TRBD2. CDR3 size: 16 residues. Germline V gene data show CDR1 as SGHTA and CDR2 as FQGNSA. V dropped 1 base and J dropped 5; count of bases not matched to a gene: 10. CDR3 loop: CASSLVFREGRETQYF. CDR3 in DNA: TGTGCCAGCAGCTTAGTATTCAGGGAGGGTCGGGAGACCCAGTACTTC.

V and J are TRBV25-1 and TRBJ2-1, with a tentative D call TRBD1 (6 bases). The germline V gene encodes CDR1 MGHDK and CDR2 SYGVNS. Trimming cost V 6 bases and J 9 bases, with 21 bases left between them. CDR3 length: 15 residues. The chain's CDR3 is CASSPTGGVRGEQFF. The CDR3 region has the DNA TGTGCCAGCAGCCCGACAGGCGGCGTCCGGGGTGAGCAGTTCTTC.

This rearrangement joins TRBV19 to TRBJ1-5, with D unclear. V dropped 3 bases and J dropped 6 bases, with 9 bases sitting between them. Germline CDR1 reads LNHDA; CDR2 reads SQIVND (reference sequence). This CDR3 is built from 13 residues. This CDR3 is CASSIWAAQPQHF. CDR3 coding DNA: TGTGCCAGTAGTATTTGGGCGGCTCAGCCCCAGCATTTT.

This chain uses TRBV7-2 with TRBJ2-1, with 12 bases aligning to TRBD2. CDR3 size: 15 residues. Trimming removed 5 bases from V and 6 bases from J; junction bases left unmatched: 5. The V gene's germline CDR1 is SGHTA and CDR2 FQGNSA. This CDR3 reads CASSPPSGRGNEQFF. For the CDR3, the DNA is TGTGCCAGCAGCCCACCTAGCGGGAGGGGCAATGAGCAGTTCTTC.

The chain links TRBV7-9 to TRBJ2-1; tentative D call: TRBD2 (6 bases). This CDR3 region has 15 residues. Trimming took 5 bases from V and 0 from J, leaving 11 bases between them. The germline V gene encodes CDR1 SEHNR and CDR2 FQNEAQ (reference sequence). CDR3 residues: CASSPRGTSYNEQFF. CDR3 nucleotide sequence: TGTGCCAGCAGCCCCCGGGGGACCTCCTACAATGAGCAGTTCTTC. Full variable domain (rest looked up from reference TRBV7-9 and TRBJ2-1): DTGVSQNPRHKITKRGQNVTFRCDPISEHNRLYWYRQTLGQGPEFLTYFQNEAQLEKSRLLSDRFSAERPKGSFSTLEIQRTEQGDSAMYLCASSPRGTSYNEQFFGPGTRLTVL.

The chain couples TRBV28 to TRBJ2-2; maybe TRBD1 (7 bases). The CDR3 has 14 amino acids. From germline, CDR1 is MDHEN and CDR2 SYDVKM. The V end lost 8 bases, the J end lost 4 bases, and 14 bases lay between the germline ends. CDR3 sequence: CASRSGGSTGELFF. The CDR3 DNA reads as TGTGCCAGCCGATCAGGGGGGAGCACCGGGGAGCTGTTTTTT.

Worth noting for this clone: Other DNA sequences in the same sample also yield this CDR3. The rearrangement uses TRBV27 and TRBJ2-7, with 7 nucleotides matching TRBD1. Germline values: CDR1 MNHEY, CDR2 SMNVEV (reference sequence). This CDR3 region has 13 residues. V shed 6 bases and J 0 bases; nucleotides not matched to a gene: 2. CDR3 nucleotides: TGTGCCAGCAGCAGACAGGGCTCCTACGAGCAGTACTTC. Translating gives CASSRQGSYEQYF.

To note about this clone: Its ends do not fully match the called genes, so a read error is possible. V and J are TRBV6-6 and TRBJ2-3; perhaps TRBD2 as D (7 bases). From germline, CDR1 is MNHNY and CDR2 SVGAGI (reference sequence). The CDR3 consists of 15 residues. CDR3 sequence: CAISAKGGSTDTQYF. The CDR3 DNA reads TGTGCCATCAGTGCAAAGGGGGGGAGCACAGATACGCAGTATTTT.

The chain is built from TRBV11-2 and TRBJ2-3, with D possibly matching TRBD2 (6 bases). The CDR3 length is 15 residues. Trimming took off 5 bases at V and 6 bases at J, with 18 bases between the two ends. The germline gives CDR1 SGHAT, CDR2 FQNNGV. In DNA, the CDR3 is TGTGCCAGCAGCCGAACGGGAGCGGGTGTGGATACGCAGTATTTT. Its translation: CASSRTGAGVDTQYF.

V and J are TRBV29-1 and TRBJ2-3, with 7 nucleotides matching TRBD2. CDR3 length: 15 residues. Germline-derived CDR1 and CDR2 are SQVTM and ANQGSEA. V was pared by 5 bases and J by 5 bases, with 13 bases of the junction left unmatched. This chain's CDR3 is CSVPKSLAVKDTQYF. The CDR3 bases are TGCAGCGTTCCAAAGTCCCTAGCGGTAAAAGATACGCAGTATTTT.

This clone came up once. V is TRBV5-1 and J is TRBJ1-1, with TRBD1 as a possible D gene (6 bases). V lost 4 bases and J 0 bases, leaving 19 bases between the germline ends. The CDR3 runs to 17 residues. CDR1 and CDR2 (germline): SGHRS, YFSETQ. The CDR3 nucleotides read TGCGCCAGCAGCGGGCCGTTGGACAGAACAGTGAACACTGAAGCTTTCTTT. Its translation: CASSGPLDRTVNTEAFF. Full variable domain (remainder filled in from reference TRBV5-1 and TRBJ1-1): KAGVTQTPRYLIKTRGQQVTLSCSPISGHRSVSWYQQTPGQGLQFLFEYFSETQRNKGNFPGRFSGRQFSNSRSEMNVSTLELGDSALYLCASSGPLDRTVNTEAFFGQGTRLTVV.

The table lists this clone with a count of one. V gene TRBV19 combines with J gene TRBJ1-1; 8 nucleotides match TRBD1. The CDR3 covers 18 residues. The V gene's germline CDR1 is LNHDA and CDR2 SQIVND (reference sequence). The V gene end was trimmed by 5 bases and the J gene end by 0 bases; junction bases not matched to a gene: 14. The DNA for the CDR3 is TGTGCCAGTAGTTCCCCTATGGGACAGGCTTTCATGAACACTGAAGCTTTCTTT. Translated: CASSSPMGQAFMNTEAFF.

The chain carries TRBV2 and TRBJ1-2; D not certain. CDR3 length equals 10 residues. The germline gives CDR1 SNHLY, CDR2 FYNNEI. V gave up 8 bases and J gave up 8 bases, with 9 bases separating them. The CDR3 nucleotides read TGTGCCAGCCGCACCCAGGGCTACACCTTC. Protein product: CASRTQGYTF. Together with reference TRBV2 and TRBJ1-2, the CDR3 gives the full variable domain: EPEVTQTPSHQVTQMGQEVILRCVPISNHLYFYWYRQILGQKVEFLVSFYNNEISEKSEIFDDQFSVERPDGSNFTLKIRSTKLEDSAMYFCASRTQGYTFGSGTRLTVV.

The J gene is TRBJ2-7, the V gene TRBV18, with 7 bases fitting TRBD1. The germline V gene has CDR1 KGHSH and CDR2 LQKENI. J lost 5 bases, V lost 3 bases, and 1 base had no gene match. This CDR3 is 12 amino acids long. The CDR3 reads CASSPTGDEQYF. DNA of the CDR3: TGTGCCAGCTCACCTACAGGGGACGAGCAGTACTTC. Full variable domain (outside the CDR3, taken from reference TRBV18 and TRBJ2-7): NAGVMQNPRHLVRRRGQEARLRCSPMKGHSHVYWYRQLPEEGLKFMVYLQKENIIDESGMPKERFSAEFPKEGPSILRIQQVVRGDSAAYFCASSPTGDEQYFGPGTRLTVT.

In this sample, this clone turned up a few times. The chain is built from TRBV28 and TRBJ1-5; D ambiguous. Germline CDR1 MDHEN, CDR2 SYDVKM. V shed 7 bases and J shed 2 bases, with 12 bases lying between them. The CDR3 loop spans 14 amino acids. Here the CDR3 DNA reads TGTGCCAGCAACCTGATACAAGGCAATCAGCCCCAGCATTTT. Its protein product is CASNLIQGNQPQHF.

The CDR3 here is CASRPYNGYTEAFF. In DNA, the CDR3 is TGTGCCAGCAGGCCCTACAATGGATACACTGAAGCTTTCTTT. This chain connects TRBV28 to TRBJ1-1; D gene unclear. The CDR3 extends over 14 amino acids. V was trimmed by 6 bases and J by 3 bases, leaving 14 bases between them. Germline CDR1 reads MDHEN; CDR2 reads SYDVKM.

This rearrangement joins TRBV18 to TRBJ2-4; 9 bases agree with TRBD1. Germline CDR1 KGHSH, CDR2 LQKENI. This CDR3 has 15 amino acids. J gave up 7 bases and V 3 bases, and 7 bases lay outside the gene matches. CDR3 sequence (DNA): TGTGCCAGCTCACCCGGGACAGGGAGTATGAACATTCAGTACTTC. Protein product: CASSPGTGSMNIQYF.